This is a list of T cell receptor beta chains from one sample in a study of blood T cell repertoires in COVID-19. Libraries were prepared by immunoSEQ multiplex PCR; TCRdb keeps only in-frame clonotypes and omits some of them. The sample has tens of thousands of clones; around nine tenths are singletons. Sequencing was carried out using peripheral blood. All receptors derive from a man aged 45-65 years with acute or convalescent COVID-19. Both conserved end residues are part of each CDR3. A D gene is named only where the DNA matches it firmly. Some rows mark clone size as missing; the rest say once, few, many or name a class of expanded clone.

CDR3: CASSPRGGAQETQYF
DNA: TGTGCCAGCAGCCCCCGGGGCGGGGCGCAAGAGACCCAGTACTTC
D: .
V: TRBV13
size: .
J: TRBJ2-5

CDR3: CSALAGETGELFF
DNA: TGCAGCGCTCTAGCGGGGGAGACCGGGGAGCTGTTTTTT
D: TRBD2
V: TRBV29-1
size: .
J: TRBJ2-2

CDR3: CASSLGTFGNTIYF
DNA: TGTGCCAGCAGCTTAGGGACTTTCGGAAACACCATATATTTT
D: .
V: TRBV7-2
size: .
J: TRBJ1-3

CDR3: CASSQTYEQFF
DNA: TGTGCCAGCAGCCAAACCTACGAGCAGTTCTTC
D: .
V: TRBV3-1/TRBV3-2
size: .
J: TRBJ2-1

CDR3: CASSPSRGRSYGYTF
DNA: TGTGCCAGCAGCCCTAGTAGGGGGCGGAGCTATGGCTACACCTTC
D: TRBD1
V: TRBV27
size: .
J: TRBJ1-2

CDR3: CASSVPGVSGYTF
DNA: TGTGCCAGCAGTGTTCCGGGGGTGAGTGGCTACACCTTC
D: .
V: TRBV2
size: .
J: TRBJ1-2

CDR3: CAISESGGRLNTEAFF
DNA: TGTGCCATCAGTGAGTCGGGGGGACGCCTGAACACTGAAGCTTTCTTT
D: .
V: TRBV10-3
size: .
J: TRBJ1-1

CDR3: CASSQTGEFGQPQHF
DNA: TGTGCCAGCAGCCAGACAGGGGAGTTCGGTCAGCCCCAGCATTTT
D: TRBD1
V: TRBV9
size: .
J: TRBJ1-5

CDR3: CASSQDLAGGNEQFF
DNA: TGCGCCAGCAGCCAAGATTTGGCAGGGGGCAATGAGCAGTTCTTC
D: TRBD1
V: TRBV4-1
size: .
J: TRBJ2-1

CDR3: CASSGTSGIRTDTQYF
DNA: TGCGCCAGCAGCGGGACTAGCGGGATAAGGACAGATACGCAGTATTTT
D: TRBD2
V: TRBV10-1
size: .
J: TRBJ2-3

CDR3: CASSPGLAGYNEQFF
DNA: TGTGCCAGCAGCCCCGGACTAGCGGGGTACAATGAGCAGTTCTTC
D: TRBD2
V: TRBV5-4
size: .
J: TRBJ2-1

CDR3: CASSQDGGLGYGYTF
DNA: TGTGCCAGCAGTCAGGACGGGGGGCTAGGCTATGGCTACACCTTC
D: .
V: TRBV5-5
size: .
J: TRBJ1-2

CDR3: CASRRLAGGDNEQFF
DNA: TGTGCCAGCAGGAGACTAGCGGGAGGAGACAATGAGCAGTTCTTC
D: TRBD2
V: TRBV2
size: .
J: TRBJ2-1

CDR3: CASSQSGRNTEAFF
DNA: TGTGCCAGCAGTCAATCAGGCCGGAACACTGAAGCTTTCTTT
D: .
V: TRBV6-5
size: .
J: TRBJ1-1

CDR3: CASSVAQGQTNEQFF
DNA: TGTGCCAGCAGCGTAGCACAGGGACAGACGAATGAGCAGTTCTTC
D: TRBD1
V: TRBV9
size: .
J: TRBJ2-1

CDR3: CASSLQGGNSPLHF
DNA: TGTGCCAGCAGTCTTCAGGGGGGTAATTCACCCCTCCACTTT
D: TRBD1
V: TRBV6-2/TRBV6-3
size: .
J: TRBJ1-6

CDR3: CASSSPWRDTEAFF
DNA: TGTGCCAGCAGTAGTCCCTGGAGGGACACTGAAGCTTTCTTT
D: .
V: TRBV11-2
size: few
J: TRBJ1-1

CDR3: CASSPQGRGEQYF
DNA: TGTGCCAGCTCACCACAGGGGCGAGGAGAGCAGTACTTC
D: .
V: TRBV18
size: .
J: TRBJ2-7

CDR3: CASSLGTGYTTEAFF
DNA: TGTGCCAGCAGCCTAGGGACAGGGTATACAACTGAAGCTTTCTTT
D: TRBD1
V: TRBV5-6
size: .
J: TRBJ1-1

CDR3: CASRSPHLRLNYGYTF
DNA: TGTGCCAGCAGATCCCCGCATCTGAGACTAAACTATGGCTACACCTTC
D: .
V: TRBV28
size: .
J: TRBJ1-2

CDR3: CASSARDFYEQYF
DNA: TGTGCCAGCAGCGCCCGGGACTTTTACGAGCAGTACTTC
D: .
V: TRBV7-9
size: .
J: TRBJ2-7

CDR3: CASSTRPDTDTQYF
DNA: TGTGCCAGCAGCACCAGGCCCGACACAGATACGCAGTATTTT
D: .
V: TRBV9
size: once
J: TRBJ2-3

CDR3: CASSRQYGEAFF
DNA: TGTGCCAGCAGTAGACAGTACGGTGAAGCTTTCTTT
D: .
V: TRBV12-3/TRBV12-4
size: .
J: TRBJ1-1

CDR3: CASSPRVADTQYF
DNA: TGTGCCAGCAGCCCGCGGGTTGCGGATACGCAGTATTTT
D: .
V: TRBV7-7
size: few
J: TRBJ2-3

CDR3: CASSGGEDYGYTF
DNA: TGTGCCAGCAGTGGGGGGGAGGACTATGGCTACACCTTC
D: .
V: TRBV2
size: few
J: TRBJ1-2

CDR3: CASRGGGGASTGELFF
DNA: TGTGCCAGTAGGGGAGGCGGGGGGGCGAGCACCGGGGAGCTGTTTTTT
D: TRBD2
V: TRBV19
size: .
J: TRBJ2-2

CDR3: CASSPPEGVSTDTQYF
DNA: TGTGCCAGCAGCCCCCCTGAGGGGGTAAGCACAGATACGCAGTATTTT
D: .
V: TRBV5-5
size: .
J: TRBJ2-3

CDR3: CASSSPTGRTEAFF
DNA: TGTGCCAGCAGCTCACCGACAGGGAGGACTGAAGCTTTCTTT
D: TRBD1
V: TRBV7-9
size: .
J: TRBJ1-1

CDR3: CAFKKVTDRDRQPQHF
DNA: TGTGCCTTTAAGAAGGTAACCGACAGGGATCGTCAGCCCCAGCATTTT
D: .
V: TRBV21-1
size: .
J: TRBJ1-5

CDR3: CASSQPRDRKNTEAFF
DNA: TGCGCCAGCAGCCAACCCCGGGACAGAAAAAACACTGAAGCTTTCTTT
D: TRBD1
V: TRBV4-1
size: .
J: TRBJ1-1

CDR3: CASSLGGSGTQYF
DNA: TGTGCCAGCAGTTTAGGCGGTAGCGGGACCCAGTACTTC
D: .
V: TRBV28
size: .
J: TRBJ2-5

CDR3: CASSPNGQGLGYTF
DNA: TGTGCCAGCTCACCCAACGGGCAGGGGCTGGGCTACACCTTC
D: .
V: TRBV18
size: .
J: TRBJ1-2

CDR3: CASGLGGTGYGYTF
DNA: TGTGCTAGTGGTTTGGGGGGGACAGGCTATGGCTACACCTTC
D: TRBD1
V: TRBV12-5
size: .
J: TRBJ1-2

CDR3: CASSPMASGADTQYF
DNA: TGTGCCAGCTCACCAATGGCTAGCGGGGCAGATACGCAGTATTTT
D: TRBD2
V: TRBV18
size: once
J: TRBJ2-3

CDR3: CASRYSNQPQHF
DNA: TGTGCCAGCAGATACAGTAATCAGCCCCAGCATTTT
D: .
V: TRBV2
size: .
J: TRBJ1-5

CDR3: CASRDRVYGYTF
DNA: TGTGCCAGCAGAGACAGGGTATATGGCTACACCTTC
D: TRBD1
V: TRBV6-5
size: .
J: TRBJ1-2

CDR3: CASASGETQYF
DNA: TGTGCCAGCGCCTCGGGGGAGACCCAGTACTTC
D: .
V: TRBV28
size: once
J: TRBJ2-5

CDR3: CASSWPSGELFF
DNA: TGTGCCAGCAGTTGGCCCTCCGGGGAGCTGTTTTTT
D: .
V: TRBV12-3/TRBV12-4
size: .
J: TRBJ2-2

CDR3: CAWSTGSGGETQYF
DNA: TGTGCCTGGAGTACGGGTAGCGGAGGGGAGACCCAGTACTTC
D: .
V: TRBV30
size: few
J: TRBJ2-5

CDR3: CASSQEVQPALLYF
DNA: TGTGCCAGCAGCCAAGAAGTACAGCCGGCACTTTTATATTTT
D: .
V: TRBV4-2
size: .
J: TRBJ1-3

CDR3: CASSPGTSPQETQYF
DNA: TGTGCCAGCAGCCCCGGGACTAGCCCTCAAGAGACCCAGTACTTC
D: TRBD2
V: TRBV11-2
size: .
J: TRBJ2-5

CDR3: CASSLRVQGQGGNEQFF
DNA: TGCGCCAGCAGCTTGCGGGTCCAAGGACAGGGTGGCAATGAGCAGTTCTTC
D: TRBD1
V: TRBV5-1
size: .
J: TRBJ2-1

CDR3: CASSYPLASTGATEAFF
DNA: TGTGCCAGCAGTTACCCGCTGGCTTCGACAGGGGCCACTGAAGCTTTCTTT
D: TRBD1
V: TRBV28
size: .
J: TRBJ1-1

CDR3: CASSYSRGLIDEQYF
DNA: TGTGCCAGCAGTTACTCACGGGGGTTAATAGACGAGCAGTACTTC
D: .
V: TRBV6-6
size: .
J: TRBJ2-7

CDR3: CASSIWLAGGNNNEQFF
DNA: TGTGCCAGTAGTATTTGGCTAGCGGGGGGGAATAACAATGAGCAGTTCTTC
D: TRBD2
V: TRBV19
size: .
J: TRBJ2-1

CDR3: CASRSGTGGFHEQFF
DNA: TGTGCCAGCAGAAGCGGGACAGGGGGTTTCCATGAGCAGTTCTTC
D: TRBD1
V: TRBV2
size: .
J: TRBJ2-1

CDR3: CASSNREGYTF
DNA: TGTGCCAGCAGTAACAGGGAAGGCTACACCTTC
D: .
V: TRBV6-5
size: .
J: TRBJ1-2

CDR3: CASSLVGSRVPRRYTF
DNA: TGTGCCAGCAGCTTAGTAGGCAGCAGAGTTCCCAGGCGCTACACCTTC
D: .
V: TRBV7-9
size: .
J: TRBJ1-2

CDR3: CASNLDRKGGYTF
DNA: TGTGCCAGCAACTTGGACAGGAAGGGTGGCTACACCTTC
D: TRBD1
V: TRBV6-5
size: .
J: TRBJ1-2

CDR3: CASSLVAGGSTDTQYF
DNA: TGTGCCAGCAGCTTAGTGGCGGGGGGGAGCACAGATACGCAGTATTTT
D: TRBD2
V: TRBV7-8
size: .
J: TRBJ2-3

CDR3: CASRTPTTETQYF
DNA: TGTGCCAGCAGGACTCCCACCACGGAGACCCAGTACTTC
D: .
V: TRBV3-1/TRBV3-2
size: .
J: TRBJ2-5

CDR3: CATSLPQGSGANVLTF
DNA: TGTGCCACCAGCCTCCCACAGGGCTCTGGGGCCAACGTCCTGACTTTC
D: .
V: TRBV15
size: once
J: TRBJ2-6

CDR3: CASRDQRGNGYTF
DNA: TGTGCCAGCAGGGACCAGAGGGGGAATGGCTACACCTTC
D: .
V: TRBV2
size: .
J: TRBJ1-2

CDR3: CASSDRPTTGELFF
DNA: TGTGCCAGCAGCGACAGGCCAACCACGGGGGAGCTGTTTTTT
D: .
V: TRBV9
size: .
J: TRBJ2-2

CDR3: CASSVRGSGELFF
DNA: TGTGCCAGCAGCGTCCGAGGGTCCGGGGAGCTGTTTTTT
D: .
V: TRBV2
size: .
J: TRBJ2-2

CDR3: CASRARDRDGADTQYF
DNA: TGCGCCAGCAGAGCCCGGGACAGGGATGGGGCAGATACGCAGTATTTT
D: TRBD1
V: TRBV10-1
size: once
J: TRBJ2-3